The 9 T cell receptor beta chains given below trace back to one sample, sequenced in a study of early T cells in non-severe SARS-CoV-2 infection. TCRdb re-analysed the 5' RACE reads in MiXCR, keeping a single row per CDR3 protein. This table holds about 60,000 distinct CDR3 sequences, approximately 9% found once. Sequencing was carried out using whole blood. These receptors were collected from an adult who was a healthcare worker with PCR-confirmed SARS-CoV-2 infection or an uninfected control (not recorded which).

This clonotype has ten or more counts. This chain links TRBV12-3 or TRBV12-4 with TRBJ1-5; unclear D gene. This CDR3 contains 14 residues. V was cut by 3 bases and J by 0 bases, with 6 bases left in between. The CDR3 protein is CASSFGVSNQPQHF. The CDR3 nucleotides read TGTGCCAGCAGTTTCGGCGTTAGCAATCAGCCCCAGCATTTT.

The chain couples TRBV14 to TRBJ1-2; 7 bases line up with TRBD1. V shed 5 bases, J shed 1 base, and the junction held 7 bases outside the gene matches. CDR3 length: 15 amino acids. Germline V gene sequence: CDR1 SGHDN, CDR2 FVKESK. CDR3 residues: CASSSRQGINYGYTF. CDR3 coding DNA: TGTGCCAGCAGCTCCCGACAGGGAATTAACTATGGCTACACCTTC. The full variable domain, rest sourced from reference TRBV14 and TRBJ1-2, is EAGVTQFPSHSVIEKGQTVTLRCDPISGHDNLYWYRRVMGKEIKFLLHFVKESKQDESGMPNNRFLAERTGGTYSTLKVQPAELEDSGVYFCASSSRQGINYGYTFGSGTRLTVV.

This clonotype was counted at least ten times. The gene calls are TRBV6-6 and TRBJ1-2; 8 nucleotides agree with TRBD1. The germline V gene has CDR1 MNHNY and CDR2 SVGAGI (reference sequence). There are 17 residues in the CDR3. After removal of 6 bases from V and 1 base from J, the junction contained 13 bases not matched to a gene. The CDR3 spells CASRAGTGDIRNYGYTF. The CDR3 DNA sequence: TGTGCCAGCAGGGCCGGGACAGGAGATATCCGTAACTATGGCTACACCTTC.

This clonotype was seen ten or more times. V usage is TRBV6-6 and J usage is TRBJ1-1; no firm D call. This CDR3 is built from 15 residues. With 7 bases removed from V and 0 bases from J, the gap between germline ends came to 15 bases. Germline CDR1 reads MNHNY; CDR2 reads SVGAGI (reference sequence). Here the CDR3 reads CASTLTGLLNTEAFF. The CDR3 bases are TGTGCCAGCACCCTAACCGGACTGTTGAACACTGAAGCTTTCTTT.

In its sample, this clonotype was seen many times. The V gene is TRBV7-2, the J gene TRBJ1-1; no firm D call. This CDR3 spans 14 amino acids. V gave up 0 bases and J gave up 1 base, with 6 bases separating them. CDR1 and CDR2 (germline): SGHTA, FQGNSA. The CDR3, as DNA: TGTGCCAGCAGCTTAGCGCGGGGGAACACTGAAGCTTTCTTT. This encodes CASSLARGNTEAFF.

This clonotype appeared many times. The chain carries TRBV7-2 and TRBJ2-7; D is perhaps TRBD1 (5 bases). V gave up 5 bases and J gave up 0 bases, with 5 bases separating them. The CDR3 spans 12 residues. Germline CDR1 and CDR2: SGHTA and FQGNSA. As DNA, the CDR3 is TGTGCCAGCAGCGACAGCTCCTACGAGCAGTACTTC. Translating gives CASSDSSYEQYF. Combining the CDR3 with reference TRBV7-2 and TRBJ2-7 gives the whole variable domain GAGVSQSPSNKVTEKGKDVELRCDPISGHTALYWYRQSLGQGLEFLIYFQGNSAPDKSGLPSDRFSAERTGGSVSTLTIQRTQQEDSAVYLCASSDSSYEQYFGPGTRLTVT.

The V call is TRBV28, the J call TRBJ2-5, with D hard to call. Germline CDR1 and CDR2: MDHEN and SYDVKM. This CDR3 is 14 amino acids long. Trimming pared 1 base from V and 2 bases from J, leaving 8 bases between. CDR3 protein: CASSLLGSQETQYF. Written as DNA, the CDR3 is TGTGCCAGCAGTTTATTAGGTTCTCAAGAGACCCAGTACTTC.

This clonotype was observed many times. The chain couples TRBV7-9 to TRBJ1-6; D is ambiguous. This CDR3 region has 12 residues. CDR1 and CDR2 (germline): SEHNR, FQNEAQ (reference sequence). With 5 bases removed from V and 9 bases from J, the gap between germline ends came to 8 bases. Here the CDR3 reads CASSLTISPLHF. CDR3 sequence (DNA): TGTGCCAGCAGCCTCACCATTTCACCCCTCCACTTT.

The sample holds many counts of this clonotype. CDR3 nucleotides: TGTGCCAGTAGTGGGACGACTAGCGTATCCTACAATGAGCAGTTCTTC. Translation gives CASSGTTSVSYNEQFF. The chain combines TRBV19 with TRBJ2-1; TRBD2 matches 8 bases. The CDR3 consists of 16 residues. Germline trimming cut 5 bases from V and 1 base from J; bases unmatched to any gene: 7. Germline loops: CDR1 LNHDA, CDR2 SQIVND (reference sequence).